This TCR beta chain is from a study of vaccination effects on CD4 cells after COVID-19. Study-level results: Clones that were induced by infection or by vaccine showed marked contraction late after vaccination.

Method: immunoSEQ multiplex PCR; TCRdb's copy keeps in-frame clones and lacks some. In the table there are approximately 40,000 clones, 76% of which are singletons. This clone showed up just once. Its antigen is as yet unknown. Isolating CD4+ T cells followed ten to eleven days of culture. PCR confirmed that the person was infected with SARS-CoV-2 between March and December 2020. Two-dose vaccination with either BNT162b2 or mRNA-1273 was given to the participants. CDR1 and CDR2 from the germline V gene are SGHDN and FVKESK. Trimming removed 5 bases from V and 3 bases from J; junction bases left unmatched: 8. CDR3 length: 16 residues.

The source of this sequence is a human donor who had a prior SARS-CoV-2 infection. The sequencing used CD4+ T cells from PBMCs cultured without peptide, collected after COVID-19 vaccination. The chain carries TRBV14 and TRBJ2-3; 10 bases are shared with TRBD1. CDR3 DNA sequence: TGTGCCAGCAGCACCCGTGGACAGGGGGGAACAGATACGCAGTATTTT. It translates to CASSTRGQGGTDTQYF.